This TCR beta chain was observed in a study of human CD8 memory T cell subsets. Total CD8+ T cells underwent enrichment via negative magnetic separation. The TCR beta sequencing libraries came from UMI-labeled 5' RACE. After re-calling the 5' RACE reads, TCRdb lists one entry per CDR3 protein, DNA absent. The sample totals fewer than 10,000 distinct CDR3 sequences. Germline values: CDR1 KGHDR, CDR2 SFDVKD. The CDR3 consists of 15 residues. Comments on this clonotype: Its antigen is undetermined.

Whole-study results and caveats: When diversity was estimated with Chao1, stem-like memory T cells appeared more diverse than precursor exhausted T cells.

V usage is TRBV24-1 and J usage is TRBJ2-1; the TCRdb call, TRBD1, lacks DNA for checking. The source material was CD8+ T cells from PBMCs. The clonotype was recovered from a human donor in good health. The CDR3 loop is CATSDIQGSYNEQFF.